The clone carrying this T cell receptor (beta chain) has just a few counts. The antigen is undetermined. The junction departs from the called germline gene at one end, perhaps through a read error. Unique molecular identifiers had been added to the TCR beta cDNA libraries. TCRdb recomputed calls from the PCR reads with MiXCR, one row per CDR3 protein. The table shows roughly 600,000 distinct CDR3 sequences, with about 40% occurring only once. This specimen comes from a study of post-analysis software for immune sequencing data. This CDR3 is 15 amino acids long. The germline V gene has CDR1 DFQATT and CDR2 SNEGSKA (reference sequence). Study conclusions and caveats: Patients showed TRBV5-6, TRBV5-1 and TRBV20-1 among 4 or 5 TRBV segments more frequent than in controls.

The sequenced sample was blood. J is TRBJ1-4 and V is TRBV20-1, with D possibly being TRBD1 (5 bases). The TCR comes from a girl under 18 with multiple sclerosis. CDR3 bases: TGCAGTGCAAGAGCCGGGACTTCGACCGGGGAAAAACTGTTTTTT. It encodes CSARAGTSTGEKLFF.